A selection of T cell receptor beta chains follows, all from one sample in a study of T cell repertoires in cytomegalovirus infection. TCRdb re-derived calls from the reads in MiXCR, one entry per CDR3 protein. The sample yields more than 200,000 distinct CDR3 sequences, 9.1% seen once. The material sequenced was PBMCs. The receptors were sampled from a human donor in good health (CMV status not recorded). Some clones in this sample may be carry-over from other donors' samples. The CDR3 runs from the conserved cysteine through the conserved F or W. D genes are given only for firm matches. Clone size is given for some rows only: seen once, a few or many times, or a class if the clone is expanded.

CDR3nt: TGTGCCAGCAGCGCGTCCGGGACAGGGGTCAATCAGCCCCAGCATTTT; CDR3aa: CASSASGTGVNQPQHF; v_gene: TRBV7-2; abundance: many; j_gene: TRBJ1-5; d_gene: TRBD1
CDR3nt: TGTGCCACCACCGGGACAGGGATGACAGATACGCAGTATTTT; CDR3aa: CATTGTGMTDTQYF; v_gene: TRBV15; abundance: many; j_gene: TRBJ2-3; d_gene: TRBD1
CDR3nt: TGTGCCAGCAGCATACTGACAGGGGCGACTGAAGCTTTCTTT; CDR3aa: CASSILTGATEAFF; v_gene: TRBV12-3/TRBV12-4; abundance: many; j_gene: TRBJ1-1; d_gene: TRBD1
CDR3nt: TGTGCCAGCAGTAGGGAGCGGCCGCTGAACACTGAAGCTTTCTTT; CDR3aa: CASSRERPLNTEAFF; v_gene: TRBV28; abundance: many; j_gene: TRBJ1-1; d_gene: NA
CDR3nt: TGTGCCAGCAGCCAGGGACTAGCGGGGGTCTATGAGCAGTTCTTC; CDR3aa: CASSQGLAGVYEQFF; v_gene: TRBV14; abundance: NA; j_gene: TRBJ2-1; d_gene: TRBD2
CDR3nt: TGTGCCAGCAGTCGTACAGGGGGTAGTCTTTTCGGTCAGCCCCAGCATTTT; CDR3aa: CASSRTGGSLFGQPQHF; v_gene: TRBV6-2/TRBV6-3; abundance: many; j_gene: TRBJ1-5; d_gene: TRBD1
CDR3nt: TGTGCCAGCAGCTTAAAACCTGCAGATACGCAGTATTTT; CDR3aa: CASSLKPADTQYF; v_gene: TRBV7-2; abundance: many; j_gene: TRBJ2-3; d_gene: NA
CDR3nt: TGTGCCAGCAGAACACTTAGCGGGAGAGGGACAGATACGCAGTATTTT; CDR3aa: CASRTLSGRGTDTQYF; v_gene: TRBV6-5; abundance: many; j_gene: TRBJ2-3; d_gene: TRBD2
CDR3nt: TGCAGCCATATCGACCCTTTAGGGGGCAGAGAAATAGCCAAAAACATTCAGTACTTC; CDR3aa: CSHIDPLGGREIAKNIQYF; v_gene: TRBV29-1; abundance: many; j_gene: TRBJ2-4; d_gene: TRBD1
CDR3nt: TGTGCCAGCAGCCCCCGGACTAGCGGGCCCAGCTCCTACAATGAGCAGTTCTTC; CDR3aa: CASSPRTSGPSSYNEQFF; v_gene: TRBV7-8; abundance: many; j_gene: TRBJ2-1; d_gene: TRBD2
CDR3nt: TGTGCCAGCAGCCCTACTAGCTCCTATAATTCACCCCTCCACTTT; CDR3aa: CASSPTSSYNSPLHF; v_gene: TRBV7-2; abundance: NA; j_gene: TRBJ1-6; d_gene: NA
CDR3nt: TGTGCCAGCGGACGGGGAGAAGGTGGGGCCAACGTCCTGACTTTC; CDR3aa: CASGRGEGGANVLTF; v_gene: TRBV7-6; abundance: many; j_gene: TRBJ2-6; d_gene: NA
CDR3nt: TGTGCCACTACCCGGGACGGCCAGAATGAGCAGTTCTTC; CDR3aa: CATTRDGQNEQFF; v_gene: TRBV6-2/TRBV6-3; abundance: few; j_gene: TRBJ2-1; d_gene: NA
CDR3nt: TGTGCCAGCAGTGGTGTCAAACCCACCGGGGAGCTGTTTTTT; CDR3aa: CASSGVKPTGELFF; v_gene: TRBV2; abundance: NA; j_gene: TRBJ2-2; d_gene: NA
CDR3nt: TGTGCCAGCAGGCTGACGGCCAATGAGCAGTTCTTC; CDR3aa: CASRLTANEQFF; v_gene: TRBV11-2; abundance: NA; j_gene: TRBJ2-1; d_gene: NA
CDR3nt: TGTGCCAGCAGGCTACAGGGGGCTAACTATGGCTACACCTTC; CDR3aa: CASRLQGANYGYTF; v_gene: TRBV7-2; abundance: many; j_gene: TRBJ1-2; d_gene: TRBD1
CDR3nt: TGTGCCAGCAGCGCCCTCGGGGCTTTCACTGAAGCTTTCTTT; CDR3aa: CASSALGAFTEAFF; v_gene: TRBV7-2; abundance: many; j_gene: TRBJ1-1; d_gene: NA
CDR3nt: TGTGCCAGCAGTTACCCCCGGGACAGGCACTACAATGAGCAGTTCTTC; CDR3aa: CASSYPRDRHYNEQFF; v_gene: TRBV7-2; abundance: many; j_gene: TRBJ2-1; d_gene: TRBD1
CDR3nt: TGTGCCAGCAGCTTAGGGCAGGTCTATGGCTACACCTTC; CDR3aa: CASSLGQVYGYTF; v_gene: TRBV7-2; abundance: many; j_gene: TRBJ1-2; d_gene: NA
CDR3nt: TGTGCCAGCAGCCAGAGCGGGACAGGAGTTAGCAATCAGCCCCAGCATTTT; CDR3aa: CASSQSGTGVSNQPQHF; v_gene: TRBV7-2; abundance: NA; j_gene: TRBJ1-5; d_gene: TRBD1
CDR3nt: TGTGCCAGCAGCGAGGACAGGCTGGGGTACACTGAAGCTTTCTTT; CDR3aa: CASSEDRLGYTEAFF; v_gene: TRBV9; abundance: NA; j_gene: TRBJ1-1; d_gene: TRBD1
CDR3nt: TGTGCCTGGTCGGGGGGCCAAGAGACCCAGTACTTC; CDR3aa: CAWSGGQETQYF; v_gene: TRBV30; abundance: NA; j_gene: TRBJ2-5; d_gene: TRBD2
CDR3nt: TGTGCCAGCAGTGTTGAACAGTTCACAGATACGCAGTATTTT; CDR3aa: CASSVEQFTDTQYF; v_gene: TRBV2; abundance: few; j_gene: TRBJ2-3; d_gene: NA
CDR3nt: TGTGCCAGCCAGAGACAGGACAGCTCCTATAATTCACCCCTCCACTTT; CDR3aa: CASQRQDSSYNSPLHF; v_gene: TRBV28; abundance: few; j_gene: TRBJ1-6; d_gene: NA
CDR3nt: TGTGCCAGCAGTCGTGGGGAGTACACAGATACGCAGTATTTT; CDR3aa: CASSRGEYTDTQYF; v_gene: TRBV6-2/TRBV6-3; abundance: many; j_gene: TRBJ2-3; d_gene: NA
CDR3nt: TGTGCCAGTAGTATCTTAAGCGGGTACCCCTACGAGCAGTACTTC; CDR3aa: CASSILSGYPYEQYF; v_gene: TRBV19; abundance: many; j_gene: TRBJ2-7; d_gene: NA
CDR3nt: TGTGCCACCAGTGATTTGGGGGGACAGGGGGTTTGGCAGCCCCAGCATTTT; CDR3aa: CATSDLGGQGVWQPQHF; v_gene: TRBV24-1; abundance: many; j_gene: TRBJ1-5; d_gene: TRBD1
CDR3nt: TGTGCCAGCAGACAGTACAATGAGCAGTTCTTC; CDR3aa: CASRQYNEQFF; v_gene: TRBV28; abundance: NA; j_gene: TRBJ2-1; d_gene: NA
CDR3nt: TGCAGTGCTCCCGCGGGGCAGACGTATAGCACAGATACGCAGTATTTT; CDR3aa: CSAPAGQTYSTDTQYF; v_gene: TRBV20-1; abundance: NA; j_gene: TRBJ2-3; d_gene: NA
CDR3nt: TGTGCCAGCAGCTTACAGGGGGGCCCCTACGAGCAGTACTTC; CDR3aa: CASSLQGGPYEQYF; v_gene: TRBV7-9; abundance: few; j_gene: TRBJ2-7; d_gene: NA
CDR3nt: TGTGCCAGTACCCTAGACAGGGGTTCCTACAATGAGCAGTTCTTC; CDR3aa: CASTLDRGSYNEQFF; v_gene: TRBV7-2; abundance: many; j_gene: TRBJ2-1; d_gene: TRBD1
CDR3nt: TGCGCCAGCAGCTTGAACAGGGGGTTGGGTGAAGCTTTCTTT; CDR3aa: CASSLNRGLGEAFF; v_gene: TRBV5-1; abundance: NA; j_gene: TRBJ1-1; d_gene: TRBD1
CDR3nt: TGTGCCAGCAGTTACCTCGGGACAGGTGCCACTTTCACAGATACGCAGTATTTT; CDR3aa: CASSYLGTGATFTDTQYF; v_gene: TRBV6-6; abundance: few; j_gene: TRBJ2-3; d_gene: TRBD1
CDR3nt: TGTGCCAGCAGCCGCAAAGCCTACGAGCAGTACTTC; CDR3aa: CASSRKAYEQYF; v_gene: TRBV6-2/TRBV6-3; abundance: many; j_gene: TRBJ2-7; d_gene: NA
CDR3nt: TGTGCCAGCAGTGCCCACTCTGGACTAGCGGGGGTAAGGGACAATGAGCAGTTCTTC; CDR3aa: CASSAHSGLAGVRDNEQFF; v_gene: TRBV6-1; abundance: many; j_gene: TRBJ2-1; d_gene: TRBD2
CDR3nt: TGTGCCACCTACCGATGGATGAACACTGAAGCTTTCTTT; CDR3aa: CATYRWMNTEAFF; v_gene: TRBV6-1; abundance: many; j_gene: TRBJ1-1; d_gene: NA
CDR3nt: TGTGCCAGCAGCTTGGAGTTTGCGGGGGTAAGCAATCAGCCCCAGCATTTT; CDR3aa: CASSLEFAGVSNQPQHF; v_gene: TRBV5-8; abundance: many; j_gene: TRBJ1-5; d_gene: NA
CDR3nt: TGTGCTAGTCGGAAGACGAGCAATCAGCCCCAGCATTTT; CDR3aa: CASRKTSNQPQHF; v_gene: TRBV12-5; abundance: many; j_gene: TRBJ1-5; d_gene: NA
CDR3nt: TGTGCCAGCAGCGAGGACAGGGGCGCCTACAATGAGCAGTTCTTC; CDR3aa: CASSEDRGAYNEQFF; v_gene: TRBV7-9; abundance: few; j_gene: TRBJ2-1; d_gene: TRBD1
CDR3nt: TGTGCCAGCAGCTTAGGAGGGGGCACCCACCAAGAGACCCAGTACTTC; CDR3aa: CASSLGGGTHQETQYF; v_gene: TRBV7-2; abundance: NA; j_gene: TRBJ2-5; d_gene: TRBD1
CDR3nt: TGTGCCAGCAGCTTATTGTCTGACGGAAATTCACCCCTCCACTTT; CDR3aa: CASSLLSDGNSPLHF; v_gene: TRBV7-2; abundance: many; j_gene: TRBJ1-6; d_gene: NA
CDR3nt: TGTGCCAGTAGTCCTTCGGGTAGCTTCACAGATACGCAGTATTTT; CDR3aa: CASSPSGSFTDTQYF; v_gene: TRBV19; abundance: few; j_gene: TRBJ2-3; d_gene: NA
CDR3nt: TGTGCCAGCAGCCGCCGGACAGGGCAAGAGACCCAGTACTTC; CDR3aa: CASSRRTGQETQYF; v_gene: TRBV3-1; abundance: NA; j_gene: TRBJ2-5; d_gene: TRBD1
CDR3nt: TGTGCCAGCAGTCCGCAAAGAGGGGTTCACGAGCAGTACTTC; CDR3aa: CASSPQRGVHEQYF; v_gene: TRBV12-3/TRBV12-4; abundance: many; j_gene: TRBJ2-7; d_gene: NA
CDR3nt: TGTGCCAGCAGATTCCAAGGACAGGGCTCACCCCTCCACTTT; CDR3aa: CASRFQGQGSPLHF; v_gene: TRBV28; abundance: many; j_gene: TRBJ1-6; d_gene: TRBD1
CDR3nt: TGTGCCAGCAGTTCTACAGGGGGGGTTTTGGAGCCCCAGCATTTT; CDR3aa: CASSSTGGVLEPQHF; v_gene: TRBV7-2; abundance: many; j_gene: TRBJ1-5; d_gene: TRBD1
CDR3nt: TGTGCCAGCAGCTTAGCGGGCGGGAGGGCTAACGACGAGCAGTACTTC; CDR3aa: CASSLAGGRANDEQYF; v_gene: TRBV7-2; abundance: many; j_gene: TRBJ2-7; d_gene: TRBD2
CDR3nt: TGTGCCAGCAGCTCCTCAGGGCTCCCGACCTACGAGCAGTACTTC; CDR3aa: CASSSSGLPTYEQYF; v_gene: TRBV7-2; abundance: many; j_gene: TRBJ2-7; d_gene: NA
CDR3nt: TGCAGCGTTGAAGAGGGTTTCAACACTGAAGCTTTCTTT; CDR3aa: CSVEEGFNTEAFF; v_gene: TRBV29-1; abundance: few; j_gene: TRBJ1-1; d_gene: NA
CDR3nt: TGCGCCAGCAGCTTGGAACGGCGGGGGGGGGATACGCAGTATTTT; CDR3aa: CASSLERRGGDTQYF; v_gene: TRBV5-1; abundance: NA; j_gene: TRBJ2-3; d_gene: TRBD2